This entry is about one T cell receptor beta chain. Its target is not known. Germline CDR1 is MNHEY and CDR2 is SVGAGI. V lost 7 bases and J 0 bases, leaving 13 bases between the germline ends. This CDR3 contains 15 residues. This sample is part of a study of shared clonotypes between healthy human individuals. Sequencing used immunoSEQ multiplex PCR; TCRdb keeps in-frame clones, though not all of them. The sample yields millions of clones, around nine tenths seen once. Healthy adults negative for HIV, lacking recent acute infections or vaccinations, served as donors. Overall study findings and caveats: The naive CD4 repertoires of several donors were compared, and roughly 5% of clonotypes were shared. The sampled material consisted only of blood, and tissue repertoires are likely to differ.

The material sequenced was naive CD4+ T cells sorted from blood. The subset denotes: CD45RA+ positively selected. This receptor was obtained from a man aged 18 to 30 in good health. This sequence joins TRBV6-5 and TRBJ1-3, with no clear D. CDR3 DNA sequence: TGTGCCAGCAAACGGGAAGGGAACTCTGGAAACACCATATATTTT. It is translated as CASKREGNSGNTIYF.